The 10 T cell receptor beta chains below come from one sample, sequenced in a study of blood T cell repertoires in COVID-19. Method: immunoSEQ multiplex PCR; TCRdb's copy keeps in-frame clones and lacks some. The sample has tens of thousands of clones; 90% are singletons. Sequences were obtained from peripheral blood. These receptors originate from a man between 45 and 60 years old with active COVID-19.

This sequence joins TRBV19 and TRBJ2-3; perhaps TRBD1 as D (5 bases). V dropped 10 bases and J dropped 0 bases, with 14 bases sitting between them. This CDR3 comprises 14 residues. Per the germline V gene, CDR1 is LNHDA and CDR2 is SQIVND (reference sequence). The CDR3 region has the DNA TGTGCCACCAGAGTGGGGCTTAGCACAGATACGCAGTATTTT. This sequence encodes CATRVGLSTDTQYF.

This rearrangement joins TRBV30 to TRBJ2-2, with a weak D call TRBD1 (6 bases). CDR1 is GTSNPN and CDR2 is SVGIG in the germline V gene (reference sequence). The ends were cut back, 3 bases at V and 0 bases at J, with 11 bases in the middle. The CDR3 is made up of 15 amino acids. CDR3 residues: CAWRTNRANTGELFF. CDR3 in DNA: TGTGCCTGGAGAACTAACAGGGCGAACACCGGGGAGCTGTTTTTT. The full variable domain, rest sourced from reference TRBV30 and TRBJ2-2, is SQTIHQWPATLVQPVGSPLSLECTVEGTSNPNLYWYRQAAGRGLQLLFYSVGIGQISSEVPQNLSASRPQDRQFILSSKKLLLSDSGFYLCAWRTNRANTGELFFGEGSRLTVL.

This clone appeared a single time. V and J are TRBV10-3 and TRBJ1-4; 10 bases agree with TRBD1. In germline, CDR1 is ENHRY, CDR2 SYGVKD. Trimming took 4 bases from V and 8 from J; bases not matched to a gene: 1. This CDR3 comprises 13 residues. CDR3 in amino acids: CAISADRGEKLFF. The CDR3 bases are TGTGCCATCAGTGCGGACAGGGGGGAAAAACTGTTTTTT.

This chain links TRBV4-1 with TRBJ2-7; D call uncertain. Between the trimmed V and J ends, which lost 0 bases and 0 bases, there was a span of 9 bases. The CDR3 has 15 amino acids. Germline V gene sequence: CDR1 MGHRA, CDR2 YSYEKL. The CDR3 sequence: CASSQDSTVSYEQYF. For the CDR3, the DNA is TGCGCCAGCAGCCAAGATTCTACGGTCTCCTACGAGCAGTACTTC.

This clone showed up just once. The chain joins TRBV7-2 to TRBJ2-5; 7 bases agree with TRBD2. The V gene end was trimmed by 4 bases and the J gene end by 5 bases; junction bases not matched to a gene: 4. Germline CDR1 and CDR2: SGHTA and FQGNSA. CDR3 length equals 13 residues. The CDR3 loop is CASSSLGGETQYF. The CDR3 DNA sequence: TGTGCCAGCAGCTCTCTGGGGGGGGAGACCCAGTACTTC.

The chain recombines TRBV5-4 with TRBJ1-3, with 7 bases identical to TRBD1. Trimming took 0 bases from V and 3 from J; bases not matched to a gene: 0. The CDR3 runs 14 residues. In germline, CDR1 is SGHNT, CDR2 YYREEE (reference sequence). CDR3 region: CASSLDRGGNTIYF. The CDR3 coding sequence is TGTGCCAGCAGCTTGGACAGGGGTGGAAACACCATATATTTT.

The CDR3 sequence: CASSFEYGYTF. In DNA form, the CDR3 reads TGTGCCAGCAGTTTCGAGTATGGCTACACCTTC. The rearrangement links TRBV28 to TRBJ1-2; no definite D call. CDR1 is MDHEN, CDR2 SYDVKM, per germline. Trimming took 3 bases from V and 5 from J, leaving 4 bases between them. CDR3 length equals 11 residues.

This clone was picked up one time. The chain has TRBV4-3 and TRBJ1-2; no firm D call. The V end lost 1 base, the J end lost 0 bases, and 12 bases lay between the germline ends. This CDR3 region has 16 residues. CDR1 and CDR2 (germline): LGHNA, YSLEER. The CDR3 sequence is CASSQALGLTNYGYTF. The CDR3 nucleotides are TGCGCCAGCAGCCAAGCTCTGGGCTTAACTAACTATGGCTACACCTTC.

The chain couples TRBV18 to TRBJ1-1, with D unclear. This CDR3 is 15 amino acids long. Trimming pared 4 bases from V and 1 base from J, leaving 13 bases between. Per the germline V gene, CDR1 is KGHSH and CDR2 is LQKENI. The CDR3 region has the DNA TGTGCCAGCTCACGTCGGGAACGAGGGAACACTGAAGCTTTCTTT. Encoded protein: CASSRRERGNTEAFF.

The chain joins TRBV7-8 to TRBJ2-2; 7 nucleotides align to TRBD2. The CDR3 is 14 amino acids. Per germline, CDR1 SGHVS and CDR2 FQNEAQ. V shed 8 bases and J 7 bases; nucleotides not matched to a gene: 10. The CDR3: CASRPVSGRGELFF. The CDR3 DNA reads as TGTGCCAGCCGTCCGGTTAGCGGGCGCGGGGAGCTGTTTTTT.